The 24 T cell receptor beta chains below come from one sample, sequenced in a study of T-cell memory formation after mild COVID-19. Each CDR3 protein gets one entry after TCRdb re-called the 5' RACE reads with MiXCR. Of tens of thousands of distinct CDR3 sequences listed, more than 10% are singletons. Sequencing was done on a sample of PBMCs or a T cell subset sorted from them (not recorded which). The receptors come from a man aged 18 to 35 who had mild COVID-19 (a few samples of this study predate the infection). Cell type and time point are not known.

The chain carries TRBV20-1 and TRBJ1-3, with D hard to call. The germline CDR1 and CDR2 sequences are DFQATT and SNEGSKA (reference sequence). Trimming removed 5 bases from V and 4 bases from J, with 18 bases in between. CDR3 size: 15 residues. CDR3 in amino acids: CSASSPEPVGNTIYF. As DNA, the CDR3 is TGCAGTGCTTCCTCACCCGAGCCAGTCGGAAACACCATATATTTT.

This clonotype has a handful of counts. The rearrangement links TRBV6-5 to TRBJ1-2; D not resolved. The CDR3 covers 13 residues. The V gene's germline CDR1 is MNHEY and CDR2 SVGAGI. The V and J ends lost 0 bases and 6 bases respectively, with 8 bases between them. CDR3 amino acids: CASSYSRRDGYTF. CDR3 sequence (DNA): TGTGCCAGCAGTTACTCTAGGAGGGATGGCTACACCTTC.

This clonotype was seen a few times. The chain couples TRBV7-2 to TRBJ2-7; either TRBD1 or TRBD2 may fit D (6 bases each). CDR1 and CDR2 from the germline V gene are SGHTA and FQGNSA. The CDR3 contains 13 residues. Between the trimmed V and J ends, which lost 5 bases and 6 bases, there was a span of 14 bases. The CDR3 DNA is TGTGCCAGCAGCCAGGGGTGGGGGGTCGAGCAGTACGTC. Amino acid sequence: CASSQGWGVEQYV.

In this sample, this clonotype turned up a few times. This chain joins TRBV11-2 and TRBJ2-1; 7 nucleotides match TRBD2. This CDR3 is built from 15 residues. Unmatched junction bases numbered 9, after V lost 1 base and J lost 9 bases. Germline V gene lookup returns CDR1 SGHAT and CDR2 FQNNGV. The DNA of the CDR3 is TGTGCCAGCAGCTTAGTTGCGGGGGAGTCTAGTGAGCAGTTCTTC. It yields the protein CASSLVAGESSEQFF.

This clonotype was detected only once. This CDR3 is CASSLGPDRSSYEQYF. CDR3 sequence (DNA): TGCGCCAGCAGCTTGGGGCCGGACAGGAGCTCCTACGAGCAGTACTTC. The chain uses TRBV5-1 and TRBJ2-7; 7 nucleotides agree with TRBD1. The CDR3 is made up of 16 amino acids. J lost 0 bases, V lost 0 bases, and 6 bases had no gene match. Germline loops: CDR1 SGHRS, CDR2 YFSETQ.

The rearrangement uses TRBV12-3 or TRBV12-4 and TRBJ2-5; tentative D call: TRBD2 (6 bases). The CDR3 is 13 residues long. With 6 bases removed from V and 4 bases from J, the gap between germline ends came to 12 bases. The CDR3 here is CASSPGDGETQYF. The CDR3 DNA sequence: TGTGCCAGCAGCCCGGGGGATGGAGAGACCCAGTACTTC.

A few counts support this clonotype. The gene calls are TRBV27 and TRBJ2-7; D remains unclear. Trimming shortened V by 3 bases and J by 6 bases, and 12 bases separated the two germline ends. The CDR3 totals 13 residues. Germline V gene sequence: CDR1 MNHEY, CDR2 SMNVEV (reference sequence). Here the CDR3 DNA reads TGTGCCAGCAGTTTTCTCGGCCCTCGCGAGCAGTACTTC. Translated: CASSFLGPREQYF.

The V gene is TRBV4-1, the J gene TRBJ2-5, with D possibly being TRBD1 (6 bases). The V and J ends lost 1 base and 5 bases respectively, with 17 bases between them. Looked up from germline, CDR1 is MGHRA and CDR2 is YSYEKL. This CDR3 is 16 amino acids long. The CDR3 DNA is TGCGCCAGCAGCCAAGCGCCCCAGGGGCCGAGGGAGACCCAGTACTTC. The encoded protein is CASSQAPQGPRETQYF.

This clonotype occurred a few times. The gene calls are TRBV20-1 and TRBJ2-1; the match to TRBD2 covers 15 bases. The CDR3 spans 16 residues. Germline CDR1 and CDR2: DFQATT and SNEGSKA (reference sequence). The V gene end was trimmed by 5 bases and the J gene end by 1 base; junction bases not matched to a gene: 3. DNA of the CDR3: TGCAGTGCTGGAGGACTAGCGGGGGGGTCCTACAATGAGCAGTTCTTC. It encodes CSAGGLAGGSYNEQFF.

This clonotype was seen a handful of times. CDR3 coding DNA: TGTGCCAGCAGTTTAGGGACTAGCGGGGAGCAGTATTTT. Residues: CASSLGTSGEQYF. The genes are TRBV12-3 or TRBV12-4 and TRBJ2-3; the match to TRBD2 covers 12 bases. This CDR3 region has 13 residues. V dropped 1 base and J dropped 11; count of bases not matched to a gene: 1.

The gene calls are TRBV7-2 and TRBJ2-7; D is possibly TRBD1 (6 bases). The CDR3 has 13 amino acids. The germline CDR1 and CDR2 sequences are SGHTA and FQGNSA. V was pared by 3 bases and J by 7 bases, with 13 bases between. The CDR3 loop reads CASSLTGPREQYF. As DNA, the CDR3 is TGTGCCAGCAGCTTGACAGGACCTCGGGAGCAGTACTTC. The whole variable domain, remainder taken from reference TRBV7-2 and TRBJ2-7, is GAGVSQSPSNKVTEKGKDVELRCDPISGHTALYWYRQSLGQGLEFLIYFQGNSAPDKSGLPSDRFSAERTGGSVSTLTIQRTQQEDSAVYLCASSLTGPREQYFGPGTRLTVT.

This clonotype occurred a few times. The rearrangement uses TRBV21-1 and TRBJ2-7; the listed D gene, TRBD2, was not tested against the DNA. TRBV21-1 is assigned pseudogene status. The CDR3 runs to 14 residues. The CDR3 spells CASSARLGSYEQYF. The CDR3 coding sequence is TGTGCCAGCAGCGCCCGACTAGGGAGTTACGAGCAGTACTTC.

This clonotype was recorded a few times. The chain recombines TRBV14 with TRBJ2-2; D unresolved. The V end was cut by 2 bases, the J end by 1 base, with 2 bases between. The germline V gene has CDR1 SGHDN and CDR2 FVKESK. CDR3 length: 13 residues. Here the CDR3 DNA reads TGTGCCAGCAGCCAATTGAACACCGGGGAGCTGTTTTTT. Protein product: CASSQLNTGELFF.

This clonotype was seen at least ten times. The V call is TRBV7-9, the J call TRBJ2-3; D is uncertain. The CDR3 has 14 residues. Trimming pared 2 bases from V and 1 base from J, leaving 7 bases between. From germline, CDR1 is SEHNR and CDR2 FQNEAQ (reference sequence). The CDR3 coding sequence is TGTGCCAGCAGCTTAATCCCGGGCACAGATACGCAGTATTTT. Its translation: CASSLIPGTDTQYF. Supplemented by reference TRBV7-9 and TRBJ2-3, the full variable domain reads DTGVSQNPRHKITKRGQNVTFRCDPISEHNRLYWYRQTLGQGPEFLTYFQNEAQLEKSRLLSDRFSAERPKGSFSTLEIQRTEQGDSAMYLCASSLIPGTDTQYFGPGTRLTVL.

Worth noting for this clonotype: Since the CDR3 does not end with the conserved phenylalanine or tryptophan, this likely comes from a read error. This chain uses TRBV7-9 with TRBJ2-1, with TRBD2 matching over 9 bases. CDR1 and CDR2 from the germline V gene are SEHNR and FQNEAQ (reference sequence). V lost 0 bases, J lost 5 bases, and 8 bases stayed unmatched. The length of the CDR3 is 17 residues. This chain's CDR3 is CASSLAGSGGPNNEQFL. The CDR3 coding sequence is TGTGCCAGCAGCTTAGCAGGTAGCGGGGGACCCAACAATGAGCAGTTCTTA.

V gene TRBV7-2 combines with J gene TRBJ2-1, with 9 bases aligning to TRBD2. Trimming took 5 bases from V and 9 from J; bases not matched to a gene: 5. Germline CDR1 and CDR2: SGHTA and FQGNSA. This CDR3 contains 13 residues. The CDR3 sequence is CASSPAGGGEQFF. The CDR3 region has the DNA TGTGCCAGCAGCCCAGCGGGGGGAGGTGAGCAGTTCTTC. The full variable domain, its missing parts supplied by reference TRBV7-2 and TRBJ2-1, is GAGVSQSPSNKVTEKGKDVELRCDPISGHTALYWYRQSLGQGLEFLIYFQGNSAPDKSGLPSDRFSAERTGGSVSTLTIQRTQQEDSAVYLCASSPAGGGEQFFGPGTRLTVL.

This clonotype turned up a few times. The chain has TRBV5-1 and TRBJ2-7, with D perhaps matching TRBD1 or TRBD2 (6 bases each). The CDR3 loop spans 14 amino acids. The V and J ends lost 0 bases and 7 bases respectively, with 14 bases between them. Germline CDR1 is SGHRS and CDR2 is YFSETQ. CDR3 DNA sequence: TGCGCCAGCAGCTTGGGATCGGGGGCAGGTGAGCAGTACGTC. Amino acid sequence: CASSLGSGAGEQYV.

J is TRBJ2-5 and V is TRBV4-3; D possibly corresponds to TRBD1 (7 bases). This CDR3 region has 15 residues. The V gene's germline CDR1 is LGHNA and CDR2 YSLEER. Trimming removed 0 bases at V and 4 bases at J, with 12 bases between. CDR3 sequence reads: CASSQDQGGGETQYF. DNA for the CDR3: TGCGCCAGCAGCCAAGACCAGGGGGGAGGAGAGACCCAGTACTTC.

This clonotype has a handful of counts. The J gene is TRBJ2-1, the V gene TRBV7-9; D call uncertain. This CDR3 spans 14 amino acids. Germline V gene sequence: CDR1 SEHNR, CDR2 FQNEAQ (reference sequence). The V gene lost 0 bases and the J gene lost 8 bases, with 11 bases spanning the gap. CDR3 sequence (DNA): TGTGCCAGCAGCTTAGCGGGGAAGCTAGATGAGCAGTTCTTC. Translation gives CASSLAGKLDEQFF.

In its sample, this clonotype was seen many times. The chain links TRBV6-5 to TRBJ2-5; D ambiguous. Per the germline V gene, CDR1 is MNHEY and CDR2 is SVGAGI. The CDR3 length is 13 residues. V lost 1 base and J 13 bases, leaving 16 bases between the germline ends. CDR3 DNA sequence: TGTGCCAGCAGTTACTTGGCTGATGTGGCTCTGTACTTC. It specifies CASSYLADVALYF.

J is TRBJ1-4 and V is TRBV7-9, with no clear D. The CDR3 sequence is 12 residues long. V gave up 5 bases and J gave up 6 bases, with 7 bases separating them. Looked up from germline, CDR1 is SEHNR and CDR2 is FQNEAQ (reference sequence). The CDR3 loop reads CASSRLDEKLFF. In DNA, the CDR3 is TGTGCCAGCAGCCGCTTAGATGAAAAACTGTTTTTT.

Concerning this clonotype itself: An end of the junction differs from the germline gene, which may be a read error. This rearrangement joins TRBV7-9 to TRBJ1-1; D possibly corresponds to TRBD1 (5 bases). Germline V gene sequence: CDR1 SEHNR, CDR2 FQNEAQ (reference sequence). This CDR3 is 12 amino acids long. The CDR3 sequence is CTSSLGTTEAFF. The CDR3 DNA reads as TGTACCAGCAGCTTAGGGACGACTGAAGCTTTCTTT.

V is TRBV7-9 and J is TRBJ1-4; D might be TRBD1 (5 bases). Germline loops: CDR1 SEHNR, CDR2 FQNEAQ (reference sequence). This CDR3 has 15 residues. Trimming shortened V by 0 bases and J by 5 bases, and 10 bases separated the two germline ends. As DNA, the CDR3 is TGTGCCAGCAGCTTAGCCCCGGGGGGGAATGAAAAACTGTTTTTT. Its translation: CASSLAPGGNEKLFF.

The chain is built from TRBV6-2 or TRBV6-3 and TRBJ2-3, with a weak D call TRBD2 (5 bases). V lost 2 bases to trimming and J lost 6 bases, with 12 bases between them. This CDR3 spans 14 amino acids. Germline CDR1 and CDR2: MNHEY and SVGEGT. The CDR3 nucleotides are TGTGCCAGCAGTTACGGAGGACGCGCGGATACGCAGTATTTT. This gives the protein CASSYGGRADTQYF.